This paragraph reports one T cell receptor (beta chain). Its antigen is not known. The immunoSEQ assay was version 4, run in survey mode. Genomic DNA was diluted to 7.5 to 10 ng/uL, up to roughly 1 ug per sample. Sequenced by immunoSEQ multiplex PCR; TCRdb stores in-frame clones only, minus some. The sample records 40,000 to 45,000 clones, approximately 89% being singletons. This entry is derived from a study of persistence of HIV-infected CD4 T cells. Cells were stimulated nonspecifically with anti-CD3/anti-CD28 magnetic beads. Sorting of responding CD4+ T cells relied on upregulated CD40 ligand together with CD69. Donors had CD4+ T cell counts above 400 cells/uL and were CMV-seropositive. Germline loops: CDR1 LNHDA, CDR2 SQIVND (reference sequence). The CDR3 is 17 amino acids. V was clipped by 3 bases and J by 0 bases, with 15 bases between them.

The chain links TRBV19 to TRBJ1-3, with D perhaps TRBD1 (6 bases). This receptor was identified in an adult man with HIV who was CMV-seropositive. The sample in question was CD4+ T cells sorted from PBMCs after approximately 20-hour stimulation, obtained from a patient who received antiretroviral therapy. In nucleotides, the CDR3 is TGTGCCAGTAGTATCACCAGGGGCCTCGCCTCTGGAAACACCATATATTTT. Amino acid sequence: CASSITRGLASGNTIYF.